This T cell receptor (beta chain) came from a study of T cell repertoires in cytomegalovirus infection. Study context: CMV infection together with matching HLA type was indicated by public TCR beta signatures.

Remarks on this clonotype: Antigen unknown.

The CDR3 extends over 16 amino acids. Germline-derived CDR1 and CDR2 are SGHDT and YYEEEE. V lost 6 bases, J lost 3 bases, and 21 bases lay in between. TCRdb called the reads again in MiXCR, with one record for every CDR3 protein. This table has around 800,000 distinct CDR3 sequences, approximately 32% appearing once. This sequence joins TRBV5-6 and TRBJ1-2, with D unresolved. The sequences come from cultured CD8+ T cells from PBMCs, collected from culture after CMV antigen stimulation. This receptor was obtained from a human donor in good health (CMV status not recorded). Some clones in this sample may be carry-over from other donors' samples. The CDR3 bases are TGTGCCAGCAATCAAGCGCCGGGTCAGATACACTATGGCTACACCTTC. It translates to CASNQAPGQIHYGYTF.